These T cell receptor beta chains were read from a single sample in a study of cytomegalovirus exposure and HLA in healthy donors. The table came from immunoSEQ multiplex PCR; TCRdb's copy has only in-frame clones and leaves some out. The table shows approximately 200,000 clones, with 84% occurring only once. The sequenced sample was PBMCs. These receptors were collected from a boy aged 5-17 years in good health and CMV-seronegative. Each CDR3 is given with its conserved first and last residue.

v_call	j_call	cdr3_aa
TRBV18	TRBJ1-2	CASSGTGNGYTF
TRBV21-1	TRBJ2-2	CASSKNQGTPGELFF
TRBV10-3	TRBJ1-2	CAISGTANYGYTF
TRBV10-3	TRBJ1-5	CAISEEDRDQPQHF
TRBV7-9	TRBJ2-7	CASIPAGRPDYEQYF
TRBV29-1	TRBJ1-1	CSVEGAQGDTEAFF
TRBV7-2	TRBJ1-5	CASSLDGSNQPQHF
TRBV5-6	TRBJ2-5	CASSFGQGIRETQYF
TRBV5-1	TRBJ2-7	CASSLPGGSSYGQYF
TRBV6-1	TRBJ2-7	CASSDLGWGGRGYREQYF
TRBV19	TRBJ2-1	CASSSPWRGVDNEQFF
TRBV2	TRBJ1-1	CASSERENTEAFF
TRBV6-5	TRBJ1-1	CAIGQPEAFF